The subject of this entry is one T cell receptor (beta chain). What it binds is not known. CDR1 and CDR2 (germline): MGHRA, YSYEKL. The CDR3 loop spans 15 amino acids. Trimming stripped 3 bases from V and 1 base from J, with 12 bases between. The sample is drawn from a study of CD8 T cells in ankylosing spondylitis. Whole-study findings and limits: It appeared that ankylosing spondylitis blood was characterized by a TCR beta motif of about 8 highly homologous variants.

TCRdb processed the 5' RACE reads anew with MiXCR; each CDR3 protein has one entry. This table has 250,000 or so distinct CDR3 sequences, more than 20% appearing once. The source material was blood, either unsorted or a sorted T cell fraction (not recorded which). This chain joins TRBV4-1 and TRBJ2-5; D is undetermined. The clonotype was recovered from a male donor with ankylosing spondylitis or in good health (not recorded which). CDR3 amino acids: CASSQTFVIQETQYF. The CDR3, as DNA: TGCGCCAGCAGCCAGACGTTTGTTATCCAAGAGACCCAGTACTTC.